Described below is a single TCR beta chain sequence and its context. The target of this receptor is not known. No per-base quality is available; no much larger clone lies one base away. The V end gives up 9 bases and the J end 3 bases, leaving 8 bases in the junction not matched to a gene. For CDR1 and CDR2, the germline V gene (reference sequence) lists LNHDA and SQIVND. Including cysteine and phenylalanine, the CDR3 has 15 amino acids. Only the CDR3 DNA stays, 45 bases, in frame from base 1. Receptor amplification or capture employed the immunoSEQ multiplex PCR assay. TCRdb retrieved this table from immuneACCESS and kept in-frame rearrangements only. Not all clones are present; in checked studies, unresolved V genes account for under half, and no reason is known for the remainder. The sample yields 100,000 to 150,000 clones; roughly 86% were counted once. The biggest ten clones account for 2.9% of the sample.

The source of the sample is a study of control samples from healthy donors and cancer patients (dated by TCRdb to 2019 to 2021). Sequencing was done on a sample of blood. The chain employs TRBV19 and TRBJ2-3; 11 central bases correspond to TRBD1. The TCR comes from a man between 60 and 70 years old in good health. Here the CDR3 is given as CARTWTGGLTDTQYF. At the DNA level, the sequence is TGTGCCAGGACCTGGACAGGGGGCTTAACAGATACGCAGTATTTT.